This T cell receptor beta chain was sequenced for a study of T cell repertoires in cytomegalovirus infection. Study as a whole: Public TCR beta signatures indicated both CMV infection and matching HLA type.

General study findings and limits: The study identified carriers of CMV plus the relevant HLA from cumulative public TCR beta family frequency. HLA-C-restricted CMV-specific TCR beta clonotypes prevailed in the ex vivo response.

Each CDR3 protein gets one entry after TCRdb re-called the reads with MiXCR. This sample has some 700,000 distinct CDR3 sequences, with about 40% found just once. V trimming: 4 bases; J trimming: 7 bases; junction bases outside the gene matches: 12. This CDR3 comprises 15 residues. Germline V gene lookup returns CDR1 MGHRA and CDR2 YSYEKL. As to this clonotype: The antigen is undetermined.

The clonotype comes from a human donor in good health (CMV status not recorded). Some clones in this sample may be carry-over from other donors' samples. This chain joins TRBV4-1 and TRBJ1-2; TRBD1 matches 7 bases. Sequenced input: PBMCs. In DNA form, the CDR3 reads TGCGCCAGCAGCCCCTACGAAGAGGGGGCAACTGGCTACACCTTC. The encoded protein is CASSPYEEGATGYTF.